This T cell receptor (beta chain) comes out of a study of T cell responses to AZD1222 COVID-19 vaccine. Notes on the study in general: CD4 TCRs linked to vaccination spanned spike, dominating at 160-218 and 743-854.

TCRdb's copy holds only in-frame clones and misses some; the assay was immunoSEQ multiplex PCR. The data show around 100,000 clones, roughly nine tenths seen once. As concerns this clone: The antigen remains unidentified.

The CDR3 is 16 residues long. The chain recombines TRBV21-1 with TRBJ1-1; the table's D call, TRBD1, has no DNA check behind it. TRBV21-1 is a pseudogene locus. Sequencing used peripheral blood, obtained on day 0 of AZD1222 vaccination. The TCR originated in an adult in good health. CDR3 amino acids: CASSKVRSGGATEAFF. The CDR3 DNA sequence: TGTGCCAGCAGCAAAGTAAGGTCAGGGGGAGCCACTGAAGCTTTCTTT.